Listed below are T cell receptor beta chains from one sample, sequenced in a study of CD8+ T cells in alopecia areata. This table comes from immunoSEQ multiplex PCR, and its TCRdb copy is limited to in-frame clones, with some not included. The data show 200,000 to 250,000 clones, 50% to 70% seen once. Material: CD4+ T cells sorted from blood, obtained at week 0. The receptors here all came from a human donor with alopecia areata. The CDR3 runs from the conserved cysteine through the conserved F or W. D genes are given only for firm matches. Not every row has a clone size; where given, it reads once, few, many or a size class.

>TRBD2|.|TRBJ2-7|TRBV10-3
CAVSGGITYEQYF
TGTGCCGTTTCGGGGGGTATTACCTACGAGCAGTACTTC
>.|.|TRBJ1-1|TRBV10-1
CASSQGRRTEAFF
TGCGCCAGCAGTCAGGGGCGTCGGACTGAAGCTTTCTTT
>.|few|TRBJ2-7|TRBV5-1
CASSPVRDSLNNEQYF
TGCGCCAGCAGCCCGGTCCGGGACTCATTAAACAACGAGCAGTACTTC
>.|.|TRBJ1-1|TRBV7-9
CASSLARGWNTEAFF
TGTGCCAGCAGCTTAGCTCGGGGGTGGAACACTGAAGCTTTCTTT
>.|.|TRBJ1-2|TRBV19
CASSIQVDRSRGYTF
TGTGCCAGTAGTATCCAGGTCGACAGGTCGAGGGGCTACACCTTC
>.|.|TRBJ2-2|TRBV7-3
CASSPRGAGNTGELFF
TGTGCCAGCAGCCCCAGGGGGGCAGGAAACACCGGGGAGCTGTTTTTT
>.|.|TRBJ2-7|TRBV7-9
CASKDGDSYEQYF
TGTGCCAGCAAGGACGGAGACTCCTACGAGCAGTACTTC
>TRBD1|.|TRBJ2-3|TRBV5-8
CASSKRTGKDTQYF
TGTGCCAGCAGCAAACGGACAGGGAAAGATACGCAGTATTTT
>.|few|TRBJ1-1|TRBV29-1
CSDSSTLNTEAFF
TGCAGCGACTCCTCTACCTTGAACACTGAAGCTTTCTTT
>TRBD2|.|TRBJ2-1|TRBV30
CAWTLGTSDYNEQFF
TGTGCCTGGACCCTCGGGACTAGCGACTACAATGAGCAGTTCTTC
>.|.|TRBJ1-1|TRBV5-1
CASSPLTLLNTEAFF
TGCGCCAGCAGCCCGTTGACACTTCTCAACACTGAAGCTTTCTTT
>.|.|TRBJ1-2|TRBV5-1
CASSYDNYGYTF
TGCGCCAGCAGCTATGATAACTATGGCTACACCTTC
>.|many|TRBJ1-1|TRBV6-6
CASRPRGGTPEAFF
TGTGCCAGCAGACCCCGAGGAGGAACCCCTGAAGCTTTCTTT
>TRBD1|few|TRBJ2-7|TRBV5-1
CASSLTGTGLDEQYF
TGCGCCAGCAGCTTGACTGGGACAGGTCTCGACGAGCAGTACTTC
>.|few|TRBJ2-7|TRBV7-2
CASSHRSPQGEQYF
TGTGCCAGCAGCCATAGAAGCCCCCAGGGCGAGCAGTACTTC
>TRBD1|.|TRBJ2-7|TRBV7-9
CASSLTGINEQYF
TGTGCCAGCAGCCTGACAGGGATCAACGAGCAGTACTTC
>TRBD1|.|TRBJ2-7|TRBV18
CASSPRGTGTYEQYF
TGTGCCAGCTCACCACGCGGGACAGGGACCTACGAGCAGTACTTC
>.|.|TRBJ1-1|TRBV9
CASSTALNTEAFF
TGTGCCAGCAGTACAGCGTTGAACACTGAAGCTTTCTTT
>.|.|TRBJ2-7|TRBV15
CATSSGQTYEQYF
TGTGCCACCAGCAGTGGCCAGACCTACGAGCAGTACTTC
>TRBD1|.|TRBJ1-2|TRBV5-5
CASSGGTGESYGYTF
TGTGCCAGCAGCGGCGGGACAGGGGAGTCGTATGGCTACACCTTC
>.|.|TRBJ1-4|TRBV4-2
CASSQTSSQNEKLFF
TGTGCCAGCAGCCAGACGAGTTCCCAAAATGAAAAACTGTTTTTT
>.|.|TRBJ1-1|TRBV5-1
CASSFEAFF
TGCGCCAGCAGCTTTGAGGCTTTCTTT
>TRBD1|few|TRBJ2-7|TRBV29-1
CSVEEDRAPYEQYF
TGCAGCGTTGAGGAGGACAGGGCGCCCTACGAGCAGTACTTC
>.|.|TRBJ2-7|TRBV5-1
CASSLAYSYEQYF
TGCGCCAGCAGCTTGGCCTACTCCTACGAGCAGTACTTC
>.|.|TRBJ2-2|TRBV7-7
CASSKDISNTGELLF
TGTGCCAGCAGCAAGGACATATCGAACACCGGGGAGCTGCTTTTT
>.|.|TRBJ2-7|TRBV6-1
CASSEREVSYEQYF
TGTGCCAGCAGTGAAAGAGAGGTCTCCTACGAGCAGTACTTC
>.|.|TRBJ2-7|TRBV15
CATSTGSRTEQYF
TGTGCCACCAGCACCGGATCCCGGACCGAGCAGTACTTC
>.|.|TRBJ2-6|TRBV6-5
CASSSHLKANVLTF
TGTGCCAGCAGCTCCCATTTAAAGGCCAACGTCCTGACTTTC
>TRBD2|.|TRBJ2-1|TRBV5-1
CASSSAGVGRGQFF
TGCGCCAGCAGCTCCGCCGGGGTCGGGAGGGGACAGTTCTTC
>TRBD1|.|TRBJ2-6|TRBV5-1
CASSWLTGLGANVLTF
TGCGCCAGCAGCTGGTTGACAGGGCTCGGGGCCAACGTCCTGACTTTC
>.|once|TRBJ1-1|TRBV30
CAWRVRRSAEAFF
TGTGCCTGGAGGGTCAGGAGATCTGCTGAAGCTTTCTTT
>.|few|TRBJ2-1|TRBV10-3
CAISDRFIYNEQFF
TGTGCCATCAGTGATAGGTTTATCTACAATGAGCAGTTCTTC
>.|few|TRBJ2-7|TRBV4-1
CASSRSGMGVSSYEQYF
TGCGCCAGCAGCCGCTCCGGAATGGGGGTGAGCTCCTACGAGCAGTACTTC
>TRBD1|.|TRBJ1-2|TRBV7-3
CASSPGGGYGYTF
TGTGCCAGCAGCCCAGGGGGCGGATATGGCTACACCTTC
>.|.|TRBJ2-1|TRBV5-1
CASSSGALAGNNEQFF
TGCGCCAGCAGCTCCGGTGCCCTCGCGGGGAACAATGAGCAGTTCTTC
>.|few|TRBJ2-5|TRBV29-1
CSTKGRFNTETQYF
TGCAGCACCAAGGGTCGGTTTAATACGGAGACCCAGTACTTC
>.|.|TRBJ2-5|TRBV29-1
CSVLGGGGKETQYF
TGCAGCGTGCTCGGGGGAGGCGGTAAAGAGACCCAGTACTTC
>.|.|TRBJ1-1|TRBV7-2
CASSPRVLNTEAFF
TGTGCCAGCAGCCCAAGGGTCCTCAACACTGAAGCTTTCTTT
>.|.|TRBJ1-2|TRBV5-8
CASSLRVEYGYTF
TGTGCCAGCAGCCTCAGGGTAGAATATGGCTACACCTTC
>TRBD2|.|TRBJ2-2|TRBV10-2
CASIPTSGGPPGELFF
TGCGCCAGCATACCGACTAGCGGGGGGCCCCCCGGGGAGCTGTTTTTT
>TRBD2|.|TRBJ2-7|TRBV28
CASSLSGGGSYEQYF
TGTGCCAGCAGTTTAAGCGGGGGAGGGTCCTACGAGCAGTACTTC
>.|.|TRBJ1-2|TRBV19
CASSASDIYGYTF
TGTGCCAGTAGCGCCAGCGATATCTATGGCTACACCTTC
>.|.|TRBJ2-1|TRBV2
CASRARVVDEQFF
TGTGCCAGCCGTGCCCGGGTAGTTGATGAGCAGTTCTTC
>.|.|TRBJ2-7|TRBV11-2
CASRRAPDYYEQYF
TGTGCCAGCCGGAGAGCTCCAGACTACTACGAGCAGTACTTC
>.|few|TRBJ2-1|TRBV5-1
CASSRDSYNEQFF
TGCGCCAGCAGCCGAGACAGTTACAATGAGCAGTTCTTC
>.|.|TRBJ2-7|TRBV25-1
CASSESGKGGIDEQYF
TGTGCCAGCAGTGAATCTGGTAAAGGGGGGATCGACGAGCAGTACTTC
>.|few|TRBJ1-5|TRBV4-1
CASSRGRENQPQHF
TGCGCCAGCAGCCGGGGACGGGAGAATCAGCCCCAGCATTTT
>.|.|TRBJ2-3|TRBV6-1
CASSLVITDTQYF
TGTGCCAGCAGCCTGGTTATCACAGATACGCAGTATTTT